This T cell receptor beta chain is drawn from a study of blood T cell repertoires in COVID-19. For the study at large: From the United States, Italy and Spain came samples of acute and convalescent COVID-19.

The V and J ends lost 0 bases and 1 base respectively, with 12 bases between them. The CDR3 sequence is 16 residues long. Germline loops: CDR1 LNHDA, CDR2 SQIVND (reference sequence). Authors' processing steps: Researchers report that nucleated cell counts were estimated from reference gene primer amplification. Only in-frame clones appear in the TCRdb table, and some are missing; sequencing was by immunoSEQ multiplex PCR. V, J and clone size were drawn from that table, and D and trimming were deduced from the DNA. The sample includes 75,000 to 100,000 clones, 82% of them seen just once. What was sequenced was peripheral blood. This chain joins TRBV19 and TRBJ2-5, with D perhaps matching TRBD2 (7 bases). This receptor was obtained from a man in his fifties with active or convalescent COVID-19. Here the CDR3 DNA reads TGTGCCAGTAGTATAGATCAGGGAGGGGGCCAAGAGACCCAGTACTTC. This codes for CASSIDQGGGQETQYF.